A single TCR beta chain is shown here with its context. Its recognized antigen is unknown. No base quality information exists; no much larger clone differs at one position. The trial excluded patients who had a history of autoimmune disease or who were on systemic immunosuppression. Peripheral blood for TCR sequencing was collected from all dose cohorts at baseline, on cycle 4 day 1, and on cycle 7 day 1. Samples were obtained from an open-label, multicenter, first-in-human phase I dose-escalation trial of ivuxolimab. Adults with locally advanced or metastatic melanoma, renal cell, hepatocellular, or head and neck squamous cell carcinoma were enrolled in the trial. CD4+ and CD8+ T cells were sorted separately from peripheral blood before TCR sequencing. The CDR3 goes from the cysteine to the phenylalanine over 15 residues. The kept DNA is CDR3 alone, 45 bases in frame from the first base. V and J are trimmed by 2 bases and 6 bases, and the gene matches miss 10 bases of the junction. The germline V gene (reference sequence) sets CDR1 to GTSNPN and CDR2 to SVGIG.

For sequencing of the TCRbeta CDR3 region, genomic DNA was extracted from the sorted cells. TCRbeta CDR3 regions were sequenced using the immunoSEQ Assay. Sourced from immuneACCESS, this table was stored by TCRdb with only in-frame sequences that have V and J called. A share of the clones is absent; for the studies checked, an unresolved V gene accounts for under half, and the remainder has no known explanation. A total of some 25,000 clones appear in this sample, more than 60% of them only once. In total, the top ten clones hold 14% of the sample. The data were obtained in a study of OX40 agonist ivuxolimab in advanced cancers. General notes on the study: Ivuxolimab was an agonistic, fully human IgG2 monoclonal antibody directed against OX40 (CD134), a costimulatory receptor. Intravenous ivuxolimab was administered to patients every 2 weeks at six dose levels: 0.01, 0.1, 0.3, 1.5, 3 and 10 mg/kg. Of the roughly 50 dose-escalation patients, hepatocellular carcinoma was present in some 19, melanoma in around 15, renal cell carcinoma in 9 and head and neck cancer in 9. In the dose-escalation cohort, approximately 82% of patients were male, and the mean age was about 55 years, with a range of about 20 to 90. Prior anti-PD-1, anti-PD-L1 or anti-CTLA-4 therapy was permitted, and checkpoint inhibitors had been received by roughly two fifths of dose-escalation patients. Partial responses occurred in three dose-escalation patients, of whom one had hepatocellular carcinoma and two had cutaneous melanoma. The purpose of peripheral TCRbeta sequencing was to test whether ivuxolimab changed TCR sequence diversity and led to clonal T-cell expansion. The paper covers the monotherapy dose-escalation part of the phase I ivuxolimab trial, which included N ≈ 57 patients.

Here is what the overall study found, with its caveats: Partial responders in the 0.1-3.0 mg/kg groups had among the lowest normalized peripheral clonal expansion, especially among CD8+ T cells. The antigen specificity of the clonally expanded peripheral T cells was not determined. After ivuxolimab, more expanded clones were found on average in CD8+ T cells than in CD4+ T cells. At doses of 0.1 to 3.0 mg/kg, clonal expansion of both CD4+ and CD8+ blood T cells was observed from baseline to week 6. Low levels of normalized T-cell clonal expansion were also shown by some nonresponding patients.

This receptor was taken from an adult with an advanced solid tumor such as melanoma, head and neck, liver or kidney cancer. The specimen was CD4+ or CD8+ T cells sorted from blood, collected in a trial of the OX40 agonist ivuxolimab. The chain is made from TRBV30 and TRBJ2-1; 7 junctional bases match TRBD1. The DNA sequence is TGTGCCTGGAGTCCCCGGGACAGTTGGGTCAATGAGCAGTTCTTC. This yields the protein CAWSPRDSWVNEQFF.